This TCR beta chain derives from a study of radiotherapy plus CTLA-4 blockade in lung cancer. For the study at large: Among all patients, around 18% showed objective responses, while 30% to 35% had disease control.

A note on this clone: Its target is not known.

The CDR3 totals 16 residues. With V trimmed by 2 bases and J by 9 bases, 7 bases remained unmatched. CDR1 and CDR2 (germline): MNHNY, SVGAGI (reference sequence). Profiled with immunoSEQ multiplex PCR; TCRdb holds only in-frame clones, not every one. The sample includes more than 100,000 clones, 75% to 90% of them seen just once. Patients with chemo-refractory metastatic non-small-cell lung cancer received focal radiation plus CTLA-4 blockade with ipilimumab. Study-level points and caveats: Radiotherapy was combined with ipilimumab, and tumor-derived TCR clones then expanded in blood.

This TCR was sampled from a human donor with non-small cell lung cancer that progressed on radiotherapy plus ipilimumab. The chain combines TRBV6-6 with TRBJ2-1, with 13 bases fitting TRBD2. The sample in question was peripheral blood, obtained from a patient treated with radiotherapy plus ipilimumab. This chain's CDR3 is CASSYTGTSGNFEQFF. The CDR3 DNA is TGTGCCAGCAGTTACACCGGGACTAGCGGGAATTTTGAGCAGTTCTTC.